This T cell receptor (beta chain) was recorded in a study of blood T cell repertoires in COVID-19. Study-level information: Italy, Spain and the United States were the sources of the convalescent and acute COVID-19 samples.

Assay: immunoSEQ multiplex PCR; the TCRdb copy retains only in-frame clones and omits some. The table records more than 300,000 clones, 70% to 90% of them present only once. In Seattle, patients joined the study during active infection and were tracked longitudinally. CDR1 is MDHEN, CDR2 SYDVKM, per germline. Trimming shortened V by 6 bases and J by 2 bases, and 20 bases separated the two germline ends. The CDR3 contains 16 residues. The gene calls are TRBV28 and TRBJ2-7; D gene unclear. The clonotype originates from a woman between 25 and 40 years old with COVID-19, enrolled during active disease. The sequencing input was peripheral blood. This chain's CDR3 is CASRTPGQNRTYEQYF. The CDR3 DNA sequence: TGTGCCAGCAGGACACCTGGCCAAAACCGTACCTACGAGCAGTACTTC.